This T cell receptor (beta chain) was recorded in a study of cytomegalovirus exposure and HLA in healthy donors. TCRdb keeps only in-frame clones here, not all; method: immunoSEQ multiplex PCR. The data show fewer than 300,000 clones, with approximately 87% seen just once and approximately 0.94% held by the top ten. Specimen: PBMCs. The receptor was derived from a woman under 30 in good health and CMV-seronegative.

CDR3 residues: CSARRGSGYTF. In nucleotides, the CDR3 is TGCAGTGCTAGACGCGGGTCTGGCTACACCTTC. V and J are TRBV20-1 and TRBJ1-2; D not certain. Between the trimmed V and J ends, which lost 2 bases and 7 bases, there was a span of 8 bases. The CDR3 is 11 residues long. Germline V gene lookup returns CDR1 DFQATT and CDR2 SNEGSKA (reference sequence).